The next 8 T cell receptor beta chains were all read from a single sample in a study of post-analysis software for immune sequencing data (dated by TCRdb to 2013 to 2016). Study-wide findings and limitations: Roughly 5 TRBV segments, including TRBV5-6, TRBV5-1 and TRBV20-1, were significantly more frequent in patients than controls.

These TCRs' antigens remain unknown. The library was produced with PCR. Sequenced on an Illumina HiSeq 2500. To reduce PCR and sequencing biases, unique molecular identifiers were incorporated into the TCR beta cDNA libraries. TCRdb reworked the public reads: Q25 trimming with fastp, MiXCR clone assembly, productive beta chains retained. Rows merge per CDR3 protein into single entries with the most common DNA and genes. The sample includes around 710,000 distinct CDR3 sequences, with roughly 50% observed a single time. The ten largest clones add up to roughly 4.9% of the sample. The source material was blood. The receptors were sampled from a girl aged 10 to 17 with multiple sclerosis.

This clonotype was counted only a few times. V usage is TRBV29-1 and J usage is TRBJ1-2; D perhaps matches TRBD1 (6 bases). Trimming pared 3 bases from V and 4 bases from J, leaving 12 bases between. From germline, CDR1 is SQVTM and CDR2 ANQGSEA. This CDR3 is 13 amino acids long. The chain's CDR3 is CSVDGQNTYGYTF. Here the CDR3 DNA reads TGCAGCGTTGACGGACAGAACACCTATGGCTACACCTTC.

This clonotype was found a few times. This chain links TRBV6-6 with TRBJ1-1; TRBD1 matches 7 bases. The V and J ends lost 6 bases and 8 bases, in that order; junction bases with no gene match: 6. This CDR3 is built from 12 residues. The germline CDR1 and CDR2 sequences are MNHNY and SVGAGI (reference sequence). Written as DNA, the CDR3 is TGTGCCAGCAGACCAGACAGGGCAGAAGCTTTCTTT. Translated, it gives CASRPDRAEAFF.

This rearrangement joins TRBV5-1 to TRBJ1-2; possibly TRBD1 for D (6 bases). This CDR3 is 14 amino acids long. The V end was cut by 0 bases, the J end by 4 bases, with 10 bases between. Looked up from germline, CDR1 is SGHRS and CDR2 is YFSETQ. CDR3 residues: CASSLDGQPYGYTF. The CDR3 region has the DNA TGCGCCAGCAGCTTGGATGGACAGCCCTATGGCTACACCTTC.

V and J are TRBV6-2 or TRBV6-3 and TRBJ2-5, with D hard to call. V lost 3 bases and J lost 4, with 15 bases in between. Per germline, CDR1 MNHEY and CDR2 SVGEGT. CDR3 length equals 15 residues. The CDR3 DNA reads TGTGCCAGCAGTTATTTCTTGACGGGCACAGAGACCCAGTACTTC. It codes for CASSYFLTGTETQYF.

There are a few counts of this clonotype. This sequence joins TRBV20-1 and TRBJ2-7, with unresolved D. The V gene lost 2 bases and the J gene lost 2 bases, with 10 bases spanning the gap. Germline-derived CDR1 and CDR2 are DFQATT and SNEGSKA (reference sequence). The CDR3 contains 13 residues. The CDR3 bases are TGCAGTGCTAGAAGGGAAATGGCCTACGAGCAGTACTTC. This codes for CSARREMAYEQYF.

In the case of this clonotype: Possible read error: a much larger clone is one base away. The V and J genes are TRBV12-3 or TRBV12-4 and TRBJ2-3, with D unresolved. V was cut by 7 bases and J by 1 base, with 3 bases left in between. This CDR3 comprises 11 residues. The CDR3 spells CASTRTDTQYF. DNA for the CDR3: TGTGCCAGCACCCGCACAGATACGCAGTATTTT.

This chain links TRBV4-3 with TRBJ2-1; the D gene is possibly TRBD1 (6 bases). V lost 0 bases, J lost 8 bases, and 11 bases lay in between. The CDR3 loop spans 14 amino acids. Germline CDR1 LGHNA, CDR2 YSLEER. The CDR3 DNA follows: TGCGCCAGCAGCCAAGAAACAGGGTGGGATGAGCAGTTCTTC. This gives the protein CASSQETGWDEQFF.

This clonotype showed up just a few times. The V and J genes are TRBV20-1 and TRBJ2-4; 13 bases fit TRBD2. The J call is uncertain, as TRBJ2-7 better fits the DNA end. The germline V gene has CDR1 DFQATT and CDR2 SNEGSKA (reference sequence). CDR3 size: 19 residues. The CDR3 DNA sequence: TGCAGTGCTAGCCCTTACCCGGGACTAGCGGGAAAACGGGACTACGAGCAGTACTTC. It is translated as CSASPYPGLAGKRDYEQYF.